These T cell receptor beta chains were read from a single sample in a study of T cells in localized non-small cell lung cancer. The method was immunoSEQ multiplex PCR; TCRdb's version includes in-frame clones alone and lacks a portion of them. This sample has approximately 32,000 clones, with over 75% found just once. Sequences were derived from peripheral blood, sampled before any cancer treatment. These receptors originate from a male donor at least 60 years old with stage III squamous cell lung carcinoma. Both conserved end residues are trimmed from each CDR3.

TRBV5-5,ASSLLTPEQY
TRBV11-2,ASSLLAGAEQF
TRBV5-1,ASSLGGHENQPQH
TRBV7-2,ASSFRHTNSYEQY
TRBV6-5,ASSYSGTGGSGYT
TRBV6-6,ASSFPQTSSYNEQF
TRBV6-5,ASSKLAGKPYEQY
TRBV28,ASSGRYRYGYT
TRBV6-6,ASSWENTEAF
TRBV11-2,ASSTRLAGSNEQF
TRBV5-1,ASSFQGVATEAF
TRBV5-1,ASSVGGMGGSTDTQY
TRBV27,ASSYQETQY
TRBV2,ASSGILPYNEQF
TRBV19,ASRTGKGFGNQPQH
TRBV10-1,ASSKGPGLLNEQF
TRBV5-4,ASSPEAGFDEKLF
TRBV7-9,ASSPGGAMNTEAF
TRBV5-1,ASTPADPLYNEQF
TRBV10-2,ASNQGKTYEQY
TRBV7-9,ASSSPGFQETQY
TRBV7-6,ASSLVQGSFYGYT
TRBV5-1,ASSLEFGERAF
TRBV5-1,ASSLDQTGNYGYT
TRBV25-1,ASREGNQPQH
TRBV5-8,ASSLQVAAEEQY
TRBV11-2,ASSLGLTGTLETQY
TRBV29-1,SVEDHGGGETQY
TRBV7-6,ASSLTGTSGIGEQF
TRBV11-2,ASSSGARSGNTIY
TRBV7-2,ASSLGTGLYGYT
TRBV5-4,ASSPELALVQETQY
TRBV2,ASSADAGNTEAF
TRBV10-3,AISGGYGYT
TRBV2,ASRSETDTQY
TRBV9,ASSPTAPGQGSGANVLT
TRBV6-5,ASSGGGVDYNEQF
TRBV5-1,ASSLAPANTGELF
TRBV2,ASSSDRGLGQPQH
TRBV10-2,ASRGLGNEQF
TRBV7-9,ASSLAGTGRGSPLH
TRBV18,ASSPGPGELF
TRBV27,ASSLNDDNQPQH
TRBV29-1,SGASDTEAF
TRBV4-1,ASSQELTAAYGYT
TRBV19,ASSIDLGGGAEKLF
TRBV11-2,ASGSGIYNEQF
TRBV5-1,ASSLDGQVRPGEKLF
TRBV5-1,ASSKAPRQDLSGNTIY
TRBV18,ASSPPRVTGTDTQY
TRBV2,ASSREVDNEQF